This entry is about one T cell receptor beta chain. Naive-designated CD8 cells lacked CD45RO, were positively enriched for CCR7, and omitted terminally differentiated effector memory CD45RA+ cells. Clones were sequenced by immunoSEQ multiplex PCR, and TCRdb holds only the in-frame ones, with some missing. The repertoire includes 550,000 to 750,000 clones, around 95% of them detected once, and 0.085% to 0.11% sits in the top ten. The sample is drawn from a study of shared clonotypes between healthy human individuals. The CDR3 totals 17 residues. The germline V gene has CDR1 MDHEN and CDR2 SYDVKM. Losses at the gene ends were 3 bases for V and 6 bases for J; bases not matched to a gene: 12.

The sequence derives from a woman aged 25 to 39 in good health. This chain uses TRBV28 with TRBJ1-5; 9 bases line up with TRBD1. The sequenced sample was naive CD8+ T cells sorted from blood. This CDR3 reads CASSLPPGQGFSQPQHF. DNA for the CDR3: TGTGCCAGCAGTTTGCCGCCCGGACAGGGGTTCTCTCAGCCCCAGCATTTT.